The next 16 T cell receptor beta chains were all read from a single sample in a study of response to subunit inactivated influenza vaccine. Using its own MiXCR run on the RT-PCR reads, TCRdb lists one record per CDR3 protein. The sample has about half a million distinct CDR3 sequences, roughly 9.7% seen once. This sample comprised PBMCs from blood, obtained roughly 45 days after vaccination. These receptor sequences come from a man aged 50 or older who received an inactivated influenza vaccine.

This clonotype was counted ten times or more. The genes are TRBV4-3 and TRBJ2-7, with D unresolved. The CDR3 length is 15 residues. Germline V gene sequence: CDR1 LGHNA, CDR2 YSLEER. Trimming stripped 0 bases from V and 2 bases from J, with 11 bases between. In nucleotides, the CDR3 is TGCGCCAGCAGCCAAGAAAAGGGCCTAACCTACGAGCAGTACTTC. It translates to CASSQEKGLTYEQYF.

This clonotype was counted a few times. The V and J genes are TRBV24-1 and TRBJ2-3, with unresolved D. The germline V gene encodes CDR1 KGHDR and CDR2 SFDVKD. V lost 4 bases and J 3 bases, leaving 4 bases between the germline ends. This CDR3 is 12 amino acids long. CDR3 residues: CATSDKTDTQYF. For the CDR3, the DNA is TGTGCCACCAGTGACAAGACAGATACGCAGTATTTT.

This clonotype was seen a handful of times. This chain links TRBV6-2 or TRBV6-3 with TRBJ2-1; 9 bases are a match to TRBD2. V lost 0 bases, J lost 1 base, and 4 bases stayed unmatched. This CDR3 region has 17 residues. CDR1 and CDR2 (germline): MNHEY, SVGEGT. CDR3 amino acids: CASSYSVLAGSYNEQFF. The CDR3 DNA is TGTGCCAGCAGTTACTCTGTCCTAGCGGGATCCTACAATGAGCAGTTCTTC.

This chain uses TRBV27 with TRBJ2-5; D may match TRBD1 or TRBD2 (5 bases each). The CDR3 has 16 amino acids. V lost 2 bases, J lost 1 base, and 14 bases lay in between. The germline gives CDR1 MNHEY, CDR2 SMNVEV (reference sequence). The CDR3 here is CASSLSGHLVQETQYF. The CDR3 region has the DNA TGTGCCAGCAGTTTAAGCGGACACCTGGTCCAAGAGACCCAGTACTTC.

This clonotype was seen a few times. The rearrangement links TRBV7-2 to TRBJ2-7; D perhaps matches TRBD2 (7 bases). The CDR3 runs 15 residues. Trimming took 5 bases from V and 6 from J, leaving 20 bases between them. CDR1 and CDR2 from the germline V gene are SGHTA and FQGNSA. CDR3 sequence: CASSPSGRGAVEQYF. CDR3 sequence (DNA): TGTGCCAGCAGCCCATCGGGACGGGGGGCTGTCGAGCAGTACTTC.

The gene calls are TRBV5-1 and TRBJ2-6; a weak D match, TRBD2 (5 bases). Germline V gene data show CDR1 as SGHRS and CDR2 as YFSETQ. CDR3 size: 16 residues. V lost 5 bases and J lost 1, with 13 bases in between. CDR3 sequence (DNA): TGCGCCAGCAGGGATGGACTCCTATCTGGGGCCAACGTCCTGACTTTC. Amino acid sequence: CASRDGLLSGANVLTF.

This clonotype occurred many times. DNA for the CDR3: TGTGCCAGCAGAGGACTAGTACGCGAGCAGTACTTC. Its translation: CASRGLVREQYF. The V call is TRBV7-2, the J call TRBJ2-7, with TRBD2 identical over 7 bases. Unmatched junction bases numbered 5, after V lost 6 bases and J lost 6 bases. Germline CDR1 and CDR2: SGHTA and FQGNSA. This CDR3 is 12 amino acids long.

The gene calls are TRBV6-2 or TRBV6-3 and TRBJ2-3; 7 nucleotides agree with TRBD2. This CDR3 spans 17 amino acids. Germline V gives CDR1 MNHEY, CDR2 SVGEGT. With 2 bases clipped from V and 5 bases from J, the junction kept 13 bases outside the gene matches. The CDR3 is CASSYVVGGSRRDTQYF. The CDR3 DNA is TGTGCCAGCAGTTACGTTGTGGGGGGGTCTAGGAGAGATACGCAGTATTTT.

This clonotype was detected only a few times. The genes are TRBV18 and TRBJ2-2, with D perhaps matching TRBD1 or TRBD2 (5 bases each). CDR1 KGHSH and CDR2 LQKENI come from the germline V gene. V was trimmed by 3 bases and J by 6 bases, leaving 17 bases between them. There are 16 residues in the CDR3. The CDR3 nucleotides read TGTGCCAGCTCACCTTCGGGAATGCAGGGAGCCGGGGAGCTGTTTTTT. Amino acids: CASSPSGMQGAGELFF.

CDR3 protein: CATGHWGREGNEQFF. CDR3 DNA sequence: TGTGCCACCGGCCATTGGGGCAGGGAAGGCAATGAGCAGTTCTTC. J is TRBJ2-1 and V is TRBV24-1; D might be TRBD1 (5 bases). CDR1 KGHDR and CDR2 SFDVKD come from the germline V gene. The CDR3 length is 15 residues. Trimming took off 9 bases at V and 6 bases at J, with 20 bases between the two ends.

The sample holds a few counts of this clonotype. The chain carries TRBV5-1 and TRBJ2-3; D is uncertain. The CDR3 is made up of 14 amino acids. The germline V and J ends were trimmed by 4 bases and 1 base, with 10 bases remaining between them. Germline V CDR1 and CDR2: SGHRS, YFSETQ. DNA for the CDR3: TGCGCCAGCAGCCCCCGGCAGCGCACAGATACGCAGTATTTT. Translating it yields CASSPRQRTDTQYF.

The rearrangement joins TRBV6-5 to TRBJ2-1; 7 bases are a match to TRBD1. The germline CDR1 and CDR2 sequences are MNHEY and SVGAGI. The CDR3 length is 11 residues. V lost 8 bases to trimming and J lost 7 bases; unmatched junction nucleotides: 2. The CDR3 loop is CASQQGNEQFF. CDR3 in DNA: TGTGCCAGCCAACAGGGGAATGAGCAGTTCTTC.

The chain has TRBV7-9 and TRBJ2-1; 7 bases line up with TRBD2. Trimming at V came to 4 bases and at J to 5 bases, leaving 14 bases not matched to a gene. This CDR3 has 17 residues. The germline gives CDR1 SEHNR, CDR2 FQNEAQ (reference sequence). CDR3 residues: CASSSRRGGSLHNEQFF. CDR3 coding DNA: TGTGCCAGCAGCTCGAGGAGGGGCGGGAGTTTACACAATGAGCAGTTCTTC.

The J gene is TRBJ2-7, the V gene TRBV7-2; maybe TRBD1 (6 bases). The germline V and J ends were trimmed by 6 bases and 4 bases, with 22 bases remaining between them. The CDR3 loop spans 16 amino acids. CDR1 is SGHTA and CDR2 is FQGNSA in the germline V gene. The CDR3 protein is CASRHTTGLGVYEQYF. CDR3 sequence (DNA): TGTGCCAGCAGACACACTACAGGGCTAGGGGTGTACGAGCAGTACTTC.

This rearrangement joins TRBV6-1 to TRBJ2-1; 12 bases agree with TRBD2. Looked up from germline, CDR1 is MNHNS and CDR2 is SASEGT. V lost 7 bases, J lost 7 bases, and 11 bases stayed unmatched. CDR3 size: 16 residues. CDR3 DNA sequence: TGTGCCAGCAATCGACTAGCGGGAGACCTCGGGAATGAGCAGTTCTTC. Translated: CASNRLAGDLGNEQFF.

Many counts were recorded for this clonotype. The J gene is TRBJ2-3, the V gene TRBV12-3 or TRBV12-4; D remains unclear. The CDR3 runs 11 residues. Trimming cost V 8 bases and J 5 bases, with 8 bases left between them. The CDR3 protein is CASGVGDTQYF. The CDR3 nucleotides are TGTGCCAGCGGGGTAGGAGATACGCAGTATTTT.